The sequence of this T cell receptor (beta chain) was determined in a study of T cell responses to AZD1222 COVID-19 vaccine. Study-level points and caveats: Vaccine-associated CD4 TCRs spanned spike, dominant at 160-218 and 743-854. Clonal diversity was possibly underestimated, and the donors were mostly white British, with more females.

Of note for this clone: No antigen is known for it.

Produced via immunoSEQ multiplex PCR; TCRdb's table is partial and in-frame only. The profile covers some 150,000 clones, with roughly 80% appearing a single time and about 4% taken by the ten largest. Per germline, CDR1 SGHRS and CDR2 YFSETQ. V lost 2 bases and J lost 1; bases outside the gene matches: 3. The CDR3 has 16 amino acids. The TCR sequence derives from an adult in good health. Here the sequenced sample was peripheral blood, taken on day 0 of MenACWY control vaccination. The rearrangement joins TRBV5-1 to TRBJ2-2, with 9 bases lining up with TRBD1. The CDR3 reads CASSLRTGVNTGELFF. Here the CDR3 DNA reads TGCGCCAGCAGCTTAAGGACAGGGGTGAACACCGGGGAGCTGTTTTTT.